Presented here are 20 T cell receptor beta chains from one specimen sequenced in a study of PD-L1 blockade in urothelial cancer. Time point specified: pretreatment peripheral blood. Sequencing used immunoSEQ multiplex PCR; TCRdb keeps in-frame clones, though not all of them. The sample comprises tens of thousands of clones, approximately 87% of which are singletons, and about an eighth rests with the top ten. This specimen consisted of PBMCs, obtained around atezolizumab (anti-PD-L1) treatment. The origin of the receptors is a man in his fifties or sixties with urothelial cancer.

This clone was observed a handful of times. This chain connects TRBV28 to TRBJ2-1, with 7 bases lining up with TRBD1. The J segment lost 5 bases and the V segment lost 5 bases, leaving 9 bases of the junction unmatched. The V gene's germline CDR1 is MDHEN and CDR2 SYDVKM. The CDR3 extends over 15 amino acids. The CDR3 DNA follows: TGTGCCAGCAGTCCCTTCCGGGACAGTCACAATGAGCAGTTCTTC. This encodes CASSPFRDSHNEQFF.

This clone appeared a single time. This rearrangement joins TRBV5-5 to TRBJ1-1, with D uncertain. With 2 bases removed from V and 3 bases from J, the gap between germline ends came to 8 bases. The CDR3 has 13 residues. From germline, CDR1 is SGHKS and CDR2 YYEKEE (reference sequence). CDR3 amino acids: CASSFGVDTEAFF. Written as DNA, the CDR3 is TGTGCCAGCAGCTTCGGGGTGGACACTGAAGCTTTCTTT.

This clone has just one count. CDR3 nucleotide sequence: TGTGCCAGCAGTCAAGCACGAGGGAGGTACGAGCAGTACTTC. Its translation is CASSQARGRYEQYF. The V gene is TRBV6-5, the J gene TRBJ2-7, with a tentative D call TRBD2 (6 bases). The V gene lost 5 bases and the J gene lost 4 bases, with 15 bases spanning the gap. The germline V gene has CDR1 MNHEY and CDR2 SVGAGI. This CDR3 is 14 amino acids long.

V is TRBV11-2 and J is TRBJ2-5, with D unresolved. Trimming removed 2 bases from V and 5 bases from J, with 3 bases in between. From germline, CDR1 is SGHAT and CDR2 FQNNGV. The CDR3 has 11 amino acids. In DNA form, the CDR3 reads TGTGCCAGCAGCTTATATGAGACCCAGTACTTC. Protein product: CASSLYETQYF.

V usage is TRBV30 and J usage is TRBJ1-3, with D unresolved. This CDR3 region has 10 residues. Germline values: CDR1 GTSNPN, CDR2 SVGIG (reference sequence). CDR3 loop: CVVAGNTIYF. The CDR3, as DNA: TGTGTCGTCGCTGGAAACACCATATATTTT.

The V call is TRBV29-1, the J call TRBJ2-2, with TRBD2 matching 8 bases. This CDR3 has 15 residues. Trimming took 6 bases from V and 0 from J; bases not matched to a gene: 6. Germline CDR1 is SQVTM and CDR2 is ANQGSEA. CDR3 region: CSVRRGGANTGELFF. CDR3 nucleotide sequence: TGCAGCGTACGACGGGGGGGAGCGAACACCGGGGAGCTGTTTTTT.

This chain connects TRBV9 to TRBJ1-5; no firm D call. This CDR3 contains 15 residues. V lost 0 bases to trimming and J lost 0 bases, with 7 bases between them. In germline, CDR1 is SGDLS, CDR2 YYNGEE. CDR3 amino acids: CASSVEGSSNQPQHF. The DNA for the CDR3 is TGTGCCAGCAGCGTAGAAGGGAGTAGCAATCAGCCCCAGCATTTT.

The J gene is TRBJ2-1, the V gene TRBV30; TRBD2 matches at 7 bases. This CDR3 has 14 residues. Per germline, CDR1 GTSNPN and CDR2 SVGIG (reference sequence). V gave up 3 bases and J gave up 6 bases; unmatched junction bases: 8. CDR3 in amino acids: CAWRPAGVPNEQFF. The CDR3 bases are TGTGCCTGGAGACCGGCGGGAGTTCCCAATGAGCAGTTCTTC.

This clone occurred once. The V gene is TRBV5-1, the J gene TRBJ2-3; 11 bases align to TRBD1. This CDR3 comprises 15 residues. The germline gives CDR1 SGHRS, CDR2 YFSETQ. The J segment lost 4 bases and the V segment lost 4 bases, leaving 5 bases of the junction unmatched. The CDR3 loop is CASSPKGQGADTQYF. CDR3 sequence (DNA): TGCGCCAGCAGCCCCAAGGGACAGGGGGCAGATACGCAGTATTTT.

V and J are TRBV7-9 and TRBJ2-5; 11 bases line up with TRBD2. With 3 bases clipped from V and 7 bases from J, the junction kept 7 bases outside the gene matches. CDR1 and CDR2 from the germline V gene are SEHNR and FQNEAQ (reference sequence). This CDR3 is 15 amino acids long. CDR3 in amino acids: CASSLTSGNLGTQYF. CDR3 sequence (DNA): TGTGCCAGCAGCTTGACTAGCGGGAATCTCGGGACCCAGTACTTC.

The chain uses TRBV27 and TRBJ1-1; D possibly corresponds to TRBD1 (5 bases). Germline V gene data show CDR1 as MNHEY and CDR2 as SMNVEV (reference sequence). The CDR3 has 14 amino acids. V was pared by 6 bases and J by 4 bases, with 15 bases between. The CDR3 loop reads CASRSSGIRTEAFF. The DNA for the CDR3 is TGTGCCAGCAGATCCTCAGGGATACGCACTGAAGCTTTCTTT.

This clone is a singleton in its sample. DNA of the CDR3: TGTGCCAGCATGGCTACCCGGGCCTACGAGCAGTACTTC. It specifies CASMATRAYEQYF. The genes are TRBV6-1 and TRBJ2-7, with D hard to call. Trimming stripped 7 bases from V and 2 bases from J, with 12 bases between. Germline CDR1 reads MNHNS; CDR2 reads SASEGT. There are 13 residues in the CDR3.

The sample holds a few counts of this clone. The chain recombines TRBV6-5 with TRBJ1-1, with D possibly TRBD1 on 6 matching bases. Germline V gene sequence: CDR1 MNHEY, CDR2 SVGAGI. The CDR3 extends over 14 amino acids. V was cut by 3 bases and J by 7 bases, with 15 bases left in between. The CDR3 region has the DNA TGTGCCAGCAGTTATTTAGGGGGGGCAGATGAAGCTTTCTTT. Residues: CASSYLGGADEAFF.

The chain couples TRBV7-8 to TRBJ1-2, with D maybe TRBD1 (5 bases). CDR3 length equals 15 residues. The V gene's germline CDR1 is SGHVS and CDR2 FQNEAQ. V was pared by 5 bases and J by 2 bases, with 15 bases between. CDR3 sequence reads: CASSTVWGGNYGYTF. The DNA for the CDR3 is TGTGCCAGCAGCACTGTCTGGGGGGGGAACTATGGCTACACCTTC.

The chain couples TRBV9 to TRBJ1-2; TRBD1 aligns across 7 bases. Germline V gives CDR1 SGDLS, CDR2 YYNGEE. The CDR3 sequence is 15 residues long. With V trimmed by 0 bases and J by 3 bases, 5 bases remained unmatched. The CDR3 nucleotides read TGTGCCAGCAGCGTAGGATCAGGACAGGACTATGGCTACACCTTC. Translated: CASSVGSGQDYGYTF.

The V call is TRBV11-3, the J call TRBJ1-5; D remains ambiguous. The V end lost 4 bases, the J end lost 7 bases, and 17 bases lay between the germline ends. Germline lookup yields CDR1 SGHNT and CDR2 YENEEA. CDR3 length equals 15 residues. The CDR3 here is CASSSAGGGDQPQHF. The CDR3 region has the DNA TGTGCCAGCAGCTCGGCGGGAGGAGGCGACCAGCCCCAGCATTTT.

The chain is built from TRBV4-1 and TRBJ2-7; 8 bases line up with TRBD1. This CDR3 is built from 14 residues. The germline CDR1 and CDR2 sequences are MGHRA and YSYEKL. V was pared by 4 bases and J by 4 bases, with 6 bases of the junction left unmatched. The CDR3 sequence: CASSLRQGSYEQYF. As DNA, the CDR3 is TGCGCCAGCAGCCTTAGACAGGGGTCTTACGAGCAGTACTTC.

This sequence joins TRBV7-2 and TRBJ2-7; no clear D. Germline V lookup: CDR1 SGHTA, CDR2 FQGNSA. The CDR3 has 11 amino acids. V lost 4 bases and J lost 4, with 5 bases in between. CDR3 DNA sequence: TGTGCCAGCAGCTCCCTATACGAGCAGTACTTC. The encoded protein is CASSSLYEQYF.

The CDR3: CASSQERRGGTDTQYF. The CDR3 DNA follows: TGCGCCAGCAGCCAAGAACGCAGGGGAGGCACAGATACGCAGTATTTT. The gene calls are TRBV4-3 and TRBJ2-3; the D gene is possibly TRBD1 (6 bases). The germline V and J ends were trimmed by 0 bases and 1 base, with 11 bases remaining between them. Germline CDR1 is LGHNA and CDR2 is YSLEER. The CDR3 has 16 residues.

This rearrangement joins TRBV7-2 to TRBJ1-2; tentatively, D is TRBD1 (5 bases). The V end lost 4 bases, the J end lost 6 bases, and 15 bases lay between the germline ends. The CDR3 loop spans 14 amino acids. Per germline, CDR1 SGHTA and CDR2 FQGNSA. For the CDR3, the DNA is TGTGCCAGCAGCTCCCGTATAGGGGATGATGGCTACACCTTC. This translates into CASSSRIGDDGYTF.